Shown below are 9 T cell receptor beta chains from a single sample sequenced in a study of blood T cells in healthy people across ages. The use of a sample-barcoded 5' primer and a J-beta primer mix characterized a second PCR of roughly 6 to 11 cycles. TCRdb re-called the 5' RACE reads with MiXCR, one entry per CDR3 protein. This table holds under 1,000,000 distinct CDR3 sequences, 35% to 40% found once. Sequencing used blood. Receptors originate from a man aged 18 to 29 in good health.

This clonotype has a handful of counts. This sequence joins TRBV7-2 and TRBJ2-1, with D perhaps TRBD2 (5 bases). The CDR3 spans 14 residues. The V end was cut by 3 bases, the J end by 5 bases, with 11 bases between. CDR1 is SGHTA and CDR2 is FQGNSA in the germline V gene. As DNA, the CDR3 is TGTGCCAGCAGCTTGGTCCGGGGTGACAATGAGCAGTTCTTC. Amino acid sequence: CASSLVRGDNEQFF.

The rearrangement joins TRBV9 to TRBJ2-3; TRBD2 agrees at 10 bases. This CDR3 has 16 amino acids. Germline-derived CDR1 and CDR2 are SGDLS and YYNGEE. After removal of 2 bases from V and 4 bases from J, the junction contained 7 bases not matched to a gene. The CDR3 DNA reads TGTGCCAGCAGCGTTTCAGCGGGGGGGCCTTCAGATACGCAGTATTTT. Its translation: CASSVSAGGPSDTQYF.

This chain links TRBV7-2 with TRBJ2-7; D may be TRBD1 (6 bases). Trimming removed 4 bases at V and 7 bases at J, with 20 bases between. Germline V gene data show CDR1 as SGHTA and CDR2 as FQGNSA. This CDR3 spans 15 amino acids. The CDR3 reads CASSSRRTEEGEQYF. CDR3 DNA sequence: TGTGCCAGCAGCTCCCGCCGGACAGAAGAAGGTGAGCAGTACTTC.

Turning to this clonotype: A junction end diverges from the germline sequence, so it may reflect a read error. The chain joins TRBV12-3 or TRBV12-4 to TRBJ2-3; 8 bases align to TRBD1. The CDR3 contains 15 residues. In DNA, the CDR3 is TGTGCCAGCAGCCCCTGGACAGGGATAGCAGATACGGAGTATTTT. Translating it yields CASSPWTGIADTEYF.

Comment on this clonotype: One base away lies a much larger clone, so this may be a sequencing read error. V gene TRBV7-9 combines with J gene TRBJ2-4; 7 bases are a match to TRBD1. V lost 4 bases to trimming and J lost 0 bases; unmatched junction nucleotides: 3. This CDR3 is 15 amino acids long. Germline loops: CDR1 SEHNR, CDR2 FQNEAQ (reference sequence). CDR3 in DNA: TGTGCCAGCAGCTGGGACAGTGTAGCCAAAAACATTCAGTACTTC. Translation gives CASSWDSVAKNIQYF.

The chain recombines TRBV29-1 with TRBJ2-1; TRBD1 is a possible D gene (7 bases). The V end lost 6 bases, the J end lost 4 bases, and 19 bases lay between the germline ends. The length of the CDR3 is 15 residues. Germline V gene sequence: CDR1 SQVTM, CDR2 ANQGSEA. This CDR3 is CSVGSSGGLYNEQFF. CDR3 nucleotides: TGCAGCGTCGGGTCTTCAGGGGGGCTTTACAATGAGCAGTTCTTC.

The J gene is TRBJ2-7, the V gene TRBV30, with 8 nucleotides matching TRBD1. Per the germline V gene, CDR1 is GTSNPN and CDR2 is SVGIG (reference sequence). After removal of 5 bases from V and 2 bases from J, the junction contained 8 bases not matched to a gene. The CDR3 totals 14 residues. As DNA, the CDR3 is TGTGCCTGGGCTACCGGGACAGGTCCCTACGAGCAGTACTTC. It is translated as CAWATGTGPYEQYF. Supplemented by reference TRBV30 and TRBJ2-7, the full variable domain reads SQTIHQWPATLVQPVGSPLSLECTVEGTSNPNLYWYRQAAGRGLQLLFYSVGIGQISSEVPQNLSASRPQDRQFILSSKKLLLSDSGFYLCAWATGTGPYEQYFGPGTRLTVT.

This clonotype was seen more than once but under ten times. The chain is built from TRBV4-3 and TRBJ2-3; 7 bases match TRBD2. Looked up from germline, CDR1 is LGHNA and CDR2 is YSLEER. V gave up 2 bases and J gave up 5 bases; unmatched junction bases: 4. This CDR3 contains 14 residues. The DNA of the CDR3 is TGCGCCAGCAGCCAAACCGGGAGGCTAGATACGCAGTATTTT. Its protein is CASSQTGRLDTQYF.

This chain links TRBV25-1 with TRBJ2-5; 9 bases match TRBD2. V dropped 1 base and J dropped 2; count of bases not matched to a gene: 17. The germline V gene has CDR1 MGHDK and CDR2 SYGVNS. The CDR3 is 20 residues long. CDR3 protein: CASSEWRLAGNTLGQETQYF. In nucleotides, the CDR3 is TGTGCCAGCAGTGAATGGCGGCTAGCGGGGAATACTCTGGGGCAAGAGACCCAGTACTTC. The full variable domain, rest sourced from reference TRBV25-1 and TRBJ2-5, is EADIYQTPRYLVIGTGKKITLECSQTMGHDKMYWYQQDPGMELHLIHYSYGVNSTEKGDLSSESTVSRIRTEHFPLTLESARPSHTSQYLCASSEWRLAGNTLGQETQYFGPGTRLLVL.